The 19 T cell receptor beta chains reported below all come from one sample, sequenced in a study of T-cell reconstitution after alpha-beta-depleted transplantation in children. Preparation of the TCRbeta library was carried out with unique molecular identifiers. TCRdb reprocessed the PCR reads via MiXCR and lists one record per CDR3 protein. The sample yields about 580,000 distinct CDR3 sequences, 23% seen once. Source: PBMCs, mostly from graft donor cells, taken 360 days after TCRalphabeta/CD19-depleted stem cell transplant. The receptors come from a boy younger than two who had a stem cell transplant for acute myeloid leukemia, so the T cells may come from the graft donor.

The chain recombines TRBV7-3 with TRBJ2-3; perhaps TRBD1 as D (6 bases). Germline CDR1 and CDR2: SGHTA and FQGTGA. Trimming left V 0 bases short and J 5 bases short, with 12 bases between. This CDR3 has 15 amino acids. Written as DNA, the CDR3 is TGTGCCAGCAGCTTAACGTCATCAGGGGTAGATACGCAGTATTTT. Its translation is CASSLTSSGVDTQYF.

This clonotype was seen at least ten times. This sequence joins TRBV11-2 and TRBJ2-7; D possibly uses TRBD1 or TRBD2 (5 bases each). V dropped 4 bases and J dropped 4 bases, with 17 bases sitting between them. The germline CDR1 and CDR2 sequences are SGHAT and FQNNGV. The CDR3 is 15 residues long. The CDR3 loop is CASSSGSGPQYEQYV. As DNA, the CDR3 is TGTGCCAGCAGCTCAGGGAGCGGACCCCAATACGAGCAGTACGTC.

CDR3: CASSEQGPSTDTQYF. CDR3 nucleotide sequence: TGTGCCAGCAGTGAACAGGGGCCAAGCACAGATACGCAGTATTTT. The genes are TRBV2 and TRBJ2-3; D may be TRBD1 (6 bases). The V end was cut by 2 bases, the J end by 0 bases, with 9 bases between. In germline, CDR1 is SNHLY, CDR2 FYNNEI. CDR3 size: 15 residues.

This clonotype appeared a few times. The chain employs TRBV29-1 and TRBJ1-2; 12 bases fit TRBD1. Germline V gene sequence: CDR1 SQVTM, CDR2 ANQGSEA. J gave up 1 base and V 5 bases, and 14 bases lay outside the gene matches. The CDR3 spans 18 residues. CDR3 DNA sequence: TGCAGCGTTAGGAGGGACAGGGGGCCTCTAAACCTTAACTATGGCTACACCTTC. Translating it yields CSVRRDRGPLNLNYGYTF.

This clonotype was picked up many times. The chain couples TRBV19 to TRBJ2-2, with D hard to call. CDR1 and CDR2 (germline): LNHDA, SQIVND (reference sequence). The CDR3 runs to 14 residues. The ends were cut back, 2 bases at V and 6 bases at J, with 10 bases in the middle. Here the CDR3 reads CASSINRRPGELFF. In nucleotides, the CDR3 is TGTGCCAGTAGTATAAACCGACGTCCCGGGGAGCTGTTTTTT.

The chain is built from TRBV7-6 and TRBJ2-1; 11 bases fit TRBD2. V shed 0 bases, J shed 9 bases, and the junction held 4 bases outside the gene matches. Germline V gene data show CDR1 as SGHVS and CDR2 as FNYEAQ. CDR3 length: 15 amino acids. CDR3 sequence: CASSLASGGAIEQFF. For the CDR3, the DNA is TGTGCCAGCAGCTTAGCTAGCGGGGGGGCCATTGAGCAGTTCTTC.

The chain employs TRBV6-5 and TRBJ1-4; D remains ambiguous. V lost 0 bases to trimming and J lost 8 bases, with 7 bases between them. The CDR3 loop spans 13 amino acids. Germline V gene sequence: CDR1 MNHEY, CDR2 SVGAGI. The CDR3 sequence: CASSYSRGEKLFF. In nucleotides, the CDR3 is TGTGCCAGCAGTTACTCGCGAGGGGAAAAACTGTTTTTT.

The chain links TRBV12-3 or TRBV12-4 to TRBJ1-3; 7 bases align to TRBD1. The CDR3 totals 16 residues. With V trimmed by 8 bases and J by 4 bases, 14 bases remained unmatched. DNA of the CDR3: TGTGCCAGCTGGGACAGCTTTCATGAAGCGGGAAACACCATATATTTT. This gives the protein CASWDSFHEAGNTIYF.

V and J are TRBV2 and TRBJ2-1; 8 bases map to TRBD1. This CDR3 is built from 13 residues. CDR1 SNHLY and CDR2 FYNNEI come from the germline V gene. The V and J ends lost 6 bases and 7 bases, in that order; junction bases with no gene match: 5. The CDR3 DNA follows: TGTGCCAGCAGGGGACAGGTTACGAATGAGCAGTTCTTC. The encoded protein is CASRGQVTNEQFF.

This clonotype has more than one count but fewer than ten. This chain connects TRBV5-5 to TRBJ2-6; TRBD1 or TRBD2 may be the D gene (5 bases each). Germline values: CDR1 SGHKS, CDR2 YYEKEE (reference sequence). Trimming pared 0 bases from V and 0 bases from J, leaving 10 bases between. This CDR3 comprises 17 residues. The CDR3 nucleotides are TGTGCCAGCAGCTTGGCCGGGACCGCCTCTGGGGCCAACGTCCTGACTTTC. This gives the protein CASSLAGTASGANVLTF. Together with reference TRBV5-5 and TRBJ2-6, the CDR3 gives the full variable domain: DAGVTQSPTHLIKTRGQQVTLRCSPISGHKSVSWYQQVLGQGPQFIFQYYEKEERGRGNFPDRFSARQFPNYSSELNVNALLLGDSALYLCASSLAGTASGANVLTFGAGSRLTVL.

This clonotype was seen ten or more times. The CDR3 DNA reads as TGTGCCAGCACCACATTGACAGATACGCAGTATTTT. Protein product: CASTTLTDTQYF. J is TRBJ2-3 and V is TRBV7-9, with D unresolved. The CDR3 runs 12 residues. The germline V and J ends were trimmed by 7 bases and 3 bases, with 8 bases remaining between them. Germline V gene data show CDR1 as SEHNR and CDR2 as FQNEAQ (reference sequence). The complete variable domain, with remaining parts taken from reference TRBV7-9 and TRBJ2-3, reads DTGVSQNPRHKITKRGQNVTFRCDPISEHNRLYWYRQTLGQGPEFLTYFQNEAQLEKSRLLSDRFSAERPKGSFSTLEIQRTEQGDSAMYLCASTTLTDTQYFGPGTRLTVL.

The chain recombines TRBV20-1 with TRBJ1-5, with 7 nucleotides matching TRBD1. The J segment lost 4 bases and the V segment lost 7 bases, leaving 4 bases of the junction unmatched. The CDR3 covers 12 residues. Per germline, CDR1 DFQATT and CDR2 SNEGSKA (reference sequence). For the CDR3, the DNA is TGCAGTGGGACAGGTAGTAATCAGCCCCAGCATTTT. As protein: CSGTGSNQPQHF.

This chain joins TRBV7-6 and TRBJ2-7; D uncertain. Trimming removed 5 bases from V and 4 bases from J, with 12 bases in between. Germline V gives CDR1 SGHVS, CDR2 FNYEAQ. This CDR3 region has 13 residues. The DNA for the CDR3 is TGTGCCAGCAGCCCACTTGAAAGTTACGAGCAGTACTTC. Protein: CASSPLESYEQYF.

This clonotype showed up just a few times. The rearrangement uses TRBV6-5 and TRBJ2-1; a weak D match, TRBD1 (5 bases). This CDR3 has 14 amino acids. Trimming shortened V by 4 bases and J by 0 bases, and 7 bases separated the two germline ends. CDR1 MNHEY and CDR2 SVGAGI come from the germline V gene. CDR3: CASSLTVSYNEQFF. DNA for the CDR3: TGTGCCAGCAGTTTGACAGTCTCCTACAATGAGCAGTTCTTC.

This clonotype was observed a handful of times. The rearrangement joins TRBV29-1 to TRBJ1-3; D might be TRBD1 (5 bases). Germline V gene sequence: CDR1 SQVTM, CDR2 ANQGSEA. The V gene lost 6 bases and the J gene lost 2 bases, with 17 bases spanning the gap. This CDR3 comprises 15 residues. The CDR3 here is CSVTILGGTGNTIYF. The CDR3 DNA sequence: TGCAGCGTGACCATCTTGGGGGGAACTGGAAACACCATATATTTT. Supplemented by reference TRBV29-1 and TRBJ1-3, the full variable domain reads SAVISQKPSRDICQRGTSLTIQCQVDSQVTMMFWYRQQPGQSLTLIATANQGSEATYESGFVIDKFPISRPNLTFSTLTVSNMSPEDSSIYLCSVTILGGTGNTIYFGEGSWLTVV.

This chain uses TRBV5-1 with TRBJ2-3; possibly TRBD2 for D (6 bases). The CDR3 is 12 amino acids. V lost 5 bases and J lost 5, with 9 bases in between. CDR1 is SGHRS and CDR2 is YFSETQ in the germline V gene. CDR3 sequence reads: CASRDSGDTQYF. The DNA for the CDR3 is TGCGCCAGCAGGGATAGCGGAGATACGCAGTATTTT.

V is TRBV6-5 and J is TRBJ1-2; D is unclear. Trimming left V 0 bases short and J 4 bases short, with 9 bases between. CDR3 size: 14 residues. Germline CDR1 and CDR2: MNHEY and SVGAGI. The CDR3 region is CASSYSIQSYGYTF. The CDR3, as DNA: TGTGCCAGCAGTTACTCGATACAGAGCTATGGCTACACCTTC.

The chain combines TRBV3-1 with TRBJ1-1, with 8 nucleotides matching TRBD1. The V segment lost 11 bases and the J segment 3 bases; nucleotides outside the gene matches: 20. From germline, CDR1 is LGHDT and CDR2 YNNKEL (reference sequence). CDR3 length equals 17 residues. In nucleotides, the CDR3 is TGTGCCGCCGGCTCTGGGGTCAGGGGGCTAGCGGACACTGAAGCTTTCTTT. Encoded protein: CAAGSGVRGLADTEAFF. The entire variable domain, with the rest obtained from reference TRBV3-1 and TRBJ1-1, is as follows: DTAVSQTPKYLVTQMGNDKSIKCEQNLGHDTMYWYKQDSKKFLKIMFSYNNKELIINETVPNRFSPKSPDKAHLNLHINSLELGDSAVYFCAAGSGVRGLADTEAFFGQGTRLTVV.

The CDR3 spells CASSQDNRVGGEQYF. The CDR3, as DNA: TGCGCCAGCAGCCAAGATAACAGGGTTGGGGGCGAGCAGTACTTC. This chain uses TRBV4-3 with TRBJ2-7; D perhaps matches TRBD1 (6 bases). The CDR3 totals 15 residues. Trimming cost V 0 bases and J 6 bases, with 15 bases left between them. Germline CDR1 is LGHNA and CDR2 is YSLEER.